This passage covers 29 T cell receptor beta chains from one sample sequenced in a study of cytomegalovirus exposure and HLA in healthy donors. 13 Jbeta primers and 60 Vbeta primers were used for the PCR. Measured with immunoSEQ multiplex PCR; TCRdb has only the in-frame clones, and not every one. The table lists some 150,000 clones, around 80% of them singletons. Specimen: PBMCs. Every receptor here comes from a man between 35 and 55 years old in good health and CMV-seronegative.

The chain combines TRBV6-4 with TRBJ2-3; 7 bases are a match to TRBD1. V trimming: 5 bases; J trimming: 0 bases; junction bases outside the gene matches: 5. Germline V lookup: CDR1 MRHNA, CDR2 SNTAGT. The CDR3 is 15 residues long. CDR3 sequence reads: CASSPTGSSTDTQYF. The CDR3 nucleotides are TGTGCCAGCAGTCCGACAGGGTCTAGCACAGATACGCAGTATTTT.

DNA of the CDR3: TGCGCCAGCAGCCAAGATCGGGGTAATAATCAGCCCCAGCATTTT. Amino acids: CASSQDRGNNQPQHF. The chain couples TRBV4-1 to TRBJ1-5; no clear D. This CDR3 contains 15 residues. Germline CDR1 MGHRA, CDR2 YSYEKL. V lost 0 bases, J lost 4 bases, and 10 bases lay in between.

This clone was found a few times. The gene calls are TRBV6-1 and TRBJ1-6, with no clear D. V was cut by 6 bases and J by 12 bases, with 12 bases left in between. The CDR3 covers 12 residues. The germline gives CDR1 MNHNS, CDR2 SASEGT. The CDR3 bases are TGTGCCAGCAGAACCGACATCCTACCCCTCCACTTT. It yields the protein CASRTDILPLHF.

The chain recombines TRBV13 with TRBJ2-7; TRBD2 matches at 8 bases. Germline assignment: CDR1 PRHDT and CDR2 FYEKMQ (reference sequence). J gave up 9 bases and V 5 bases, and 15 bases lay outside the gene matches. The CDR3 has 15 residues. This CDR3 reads CASSLGRGGGSGQYF. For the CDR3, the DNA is TGTGCCAGCAGCCTTGGACGTGGCGGGGGGTCAGGGCAGTACTTC. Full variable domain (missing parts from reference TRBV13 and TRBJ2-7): AAGVIQSPRHLIKEKRETATLKCYPIPRHDTVYWYQQGPGQDPQFLISFYEKMQSDKGSIPDRFSAQQFSDYHSELNMSSLELGDSALYFCASSLGRGGGSGQYFGPGTRLTVT.

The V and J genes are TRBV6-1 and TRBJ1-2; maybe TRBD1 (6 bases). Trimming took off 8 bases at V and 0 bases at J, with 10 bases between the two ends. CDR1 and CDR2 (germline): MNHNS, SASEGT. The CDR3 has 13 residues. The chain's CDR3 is CASRDTSNYGYTF. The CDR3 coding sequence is TGTGCCAGCCGGGACACCTCTAACTATGGCTACACCTTC.

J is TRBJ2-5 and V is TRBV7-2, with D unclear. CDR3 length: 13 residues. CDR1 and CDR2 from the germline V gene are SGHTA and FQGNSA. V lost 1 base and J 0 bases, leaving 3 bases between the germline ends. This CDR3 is CASSLVYQETQYF. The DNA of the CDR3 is TGTGCCAGCAGCTTAGTCTACCAAGAGACCCAGTACTTC.

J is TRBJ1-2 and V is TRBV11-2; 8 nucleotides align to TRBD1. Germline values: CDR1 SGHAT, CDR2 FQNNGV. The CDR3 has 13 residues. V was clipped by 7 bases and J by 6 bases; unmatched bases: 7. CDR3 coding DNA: TGTGCCAGCACGCCCGGGACAGGACATGGCTACACCTTC. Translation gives CASTPGTGHGYTF.

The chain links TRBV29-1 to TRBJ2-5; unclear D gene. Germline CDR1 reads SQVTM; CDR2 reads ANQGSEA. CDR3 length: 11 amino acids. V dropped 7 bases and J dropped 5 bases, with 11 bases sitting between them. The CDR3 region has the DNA TGCAGCGCCGCCTACGGGGAGACCCAGTACTTC. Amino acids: CSAAYGETQYF.

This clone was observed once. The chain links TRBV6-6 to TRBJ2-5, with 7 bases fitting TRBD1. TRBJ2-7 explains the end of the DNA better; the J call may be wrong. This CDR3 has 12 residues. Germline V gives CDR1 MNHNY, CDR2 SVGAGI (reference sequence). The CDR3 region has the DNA TGTGCCAGCGGGGACAGCACCTACGAGCAGTACTTC. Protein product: CASGDSTYEQYF.

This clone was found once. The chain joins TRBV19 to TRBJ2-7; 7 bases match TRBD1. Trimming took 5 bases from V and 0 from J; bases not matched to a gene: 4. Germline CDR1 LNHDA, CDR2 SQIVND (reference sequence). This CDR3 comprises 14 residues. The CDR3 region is CASSSGGPSYEQYF. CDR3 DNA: TGTGCCAGTAGTTCAGGGGGTCCCTCCTACGAGCAGTACTTC.

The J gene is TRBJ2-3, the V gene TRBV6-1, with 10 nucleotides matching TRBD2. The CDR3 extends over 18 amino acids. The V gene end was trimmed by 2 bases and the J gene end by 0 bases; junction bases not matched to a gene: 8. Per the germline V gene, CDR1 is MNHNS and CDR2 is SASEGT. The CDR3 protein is CASSERTSGRISTDTQYF. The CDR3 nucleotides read TGTGCCAGCAGTGAAAGGACTAGCGGAAGAATCAGCACAGATACGCAGTATTTT.

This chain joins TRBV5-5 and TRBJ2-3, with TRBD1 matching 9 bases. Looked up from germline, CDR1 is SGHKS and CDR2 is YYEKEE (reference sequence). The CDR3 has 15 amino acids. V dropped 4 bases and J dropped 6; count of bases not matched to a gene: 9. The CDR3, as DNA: TGTGCCAGCAGCCGCGGACAGGGGTTAGGCGATACGCAGTATTTT. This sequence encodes CASSRGQGLGDTQYF. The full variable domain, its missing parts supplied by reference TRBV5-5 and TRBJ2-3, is DAGVTQSPTHLIKTRGQQVTLRCSPISGHKSVSWYQQVLGQGPQFIFQYYEKEERGRGNFPDRFSARQFPNYSSELNVNALLLGDSALYLCASSRGQGLGDTQYFGPGTRLTVL.

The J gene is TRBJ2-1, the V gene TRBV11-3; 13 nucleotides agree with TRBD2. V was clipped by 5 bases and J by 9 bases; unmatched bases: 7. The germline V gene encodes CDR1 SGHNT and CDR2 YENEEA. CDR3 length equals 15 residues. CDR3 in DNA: TGTGCCAGCAGCCAGGGACTAGCGGGATGGGGTGAGCAGTTCTTC. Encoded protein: CASSQGLAGWGEQFF. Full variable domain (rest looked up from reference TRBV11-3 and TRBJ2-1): EAGVVQSPRYKIIEKKQPVAFWCNPISGHNTLYWYLQNLGQGPELLIRYENEEAVDDSQLPKDRFSAERLKGVDSTLKIQPAELGDSAVYLCASSQGLAGWGEQFFGPGTRLTVL.

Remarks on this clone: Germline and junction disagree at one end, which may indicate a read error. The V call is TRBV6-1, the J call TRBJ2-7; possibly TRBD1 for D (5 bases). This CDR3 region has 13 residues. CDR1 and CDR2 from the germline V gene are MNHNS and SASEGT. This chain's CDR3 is CASSFLGAYGQYF. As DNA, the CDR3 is TGTGCCAGCAGTTTCCTTGGGGCCTACGGGCAGTACTTC.

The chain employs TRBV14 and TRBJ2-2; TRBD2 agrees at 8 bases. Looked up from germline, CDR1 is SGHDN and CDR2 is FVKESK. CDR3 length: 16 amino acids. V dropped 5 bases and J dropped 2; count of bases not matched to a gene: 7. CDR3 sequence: CASSSRLAINTGELFF. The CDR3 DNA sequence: TGTGCCAGCAGCTCCCGACTAGCGATTAACACCGGGGAGCTGTTTTTT.

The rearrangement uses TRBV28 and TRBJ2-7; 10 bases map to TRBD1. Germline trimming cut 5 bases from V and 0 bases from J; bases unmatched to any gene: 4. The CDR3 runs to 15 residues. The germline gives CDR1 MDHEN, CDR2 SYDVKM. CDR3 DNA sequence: TGTGCCAGCAGTCGCTGGACAGGGGGCTCCTACGAGCAGTACTTC. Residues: CASSRWTGGSYEQYF.

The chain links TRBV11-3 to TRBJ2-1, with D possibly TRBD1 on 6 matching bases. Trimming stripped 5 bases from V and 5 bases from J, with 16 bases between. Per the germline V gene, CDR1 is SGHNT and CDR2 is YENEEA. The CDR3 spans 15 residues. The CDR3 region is CASSRTQGLHNEQFF. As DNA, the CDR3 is TGTGCCAGCAGCCGAACCCAGGGGCTGCACAATGAGCAGTTCTTC.

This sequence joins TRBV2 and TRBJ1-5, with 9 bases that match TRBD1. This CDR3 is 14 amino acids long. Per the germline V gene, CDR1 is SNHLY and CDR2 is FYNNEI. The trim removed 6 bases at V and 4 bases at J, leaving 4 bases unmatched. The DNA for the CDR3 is TGTGCCAGCAGGCGGACAGGGGTGAATCAGCCCCAGCATTTT. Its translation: CASRRTGVNQPQHF.

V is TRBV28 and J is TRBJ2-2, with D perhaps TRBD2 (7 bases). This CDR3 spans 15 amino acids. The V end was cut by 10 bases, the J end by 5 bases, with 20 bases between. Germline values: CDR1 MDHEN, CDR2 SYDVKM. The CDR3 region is CATEGGGGVTGELFF. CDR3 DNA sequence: TGTGCCACCGAGGGGGGAGGGGGAGTGACCGGGGAGCTGTTTTTT.

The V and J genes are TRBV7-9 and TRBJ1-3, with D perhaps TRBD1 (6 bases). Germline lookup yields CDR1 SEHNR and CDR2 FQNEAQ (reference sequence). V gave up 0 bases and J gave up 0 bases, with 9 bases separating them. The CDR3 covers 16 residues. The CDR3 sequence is CASSLATGSSGNTIYF. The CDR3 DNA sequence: TGTGCCAGCAGCTTAGCGACAGGCAGCTCTGGAAACACCATATATTTT.

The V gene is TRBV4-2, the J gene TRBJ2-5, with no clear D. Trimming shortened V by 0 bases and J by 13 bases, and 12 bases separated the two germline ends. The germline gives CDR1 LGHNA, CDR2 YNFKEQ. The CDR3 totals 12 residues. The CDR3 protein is CASSQDRLTRYF. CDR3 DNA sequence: TGTGCCAGCAGCCAAGACCGTCTAACGCGGTACTTC.

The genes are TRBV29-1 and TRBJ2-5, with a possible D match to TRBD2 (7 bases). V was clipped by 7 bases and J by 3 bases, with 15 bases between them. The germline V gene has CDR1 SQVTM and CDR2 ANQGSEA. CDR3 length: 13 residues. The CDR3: CSAGGQWEETQYF. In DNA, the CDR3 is TGCAGCGCCGGGGGGCAGTGGGAAGAGACCCAGTACTTC.

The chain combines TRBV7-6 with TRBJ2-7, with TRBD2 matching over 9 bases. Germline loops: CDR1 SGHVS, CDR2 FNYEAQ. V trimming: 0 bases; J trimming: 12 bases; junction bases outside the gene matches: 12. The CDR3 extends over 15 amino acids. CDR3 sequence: CASSLAPLAGRRLYF. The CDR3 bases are TGTGCCAGCAGCTTAGCGCCTCTAGCGGGAAGACGTCTGTACTTC.

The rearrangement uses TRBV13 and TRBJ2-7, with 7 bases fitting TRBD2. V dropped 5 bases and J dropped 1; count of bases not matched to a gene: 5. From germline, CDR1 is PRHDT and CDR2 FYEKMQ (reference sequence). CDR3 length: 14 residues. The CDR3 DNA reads TGTGCCAGCAGCCCCAGGACTAGATCCTACGAGCAGTACTTC. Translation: CASSPRTRSYEQYF. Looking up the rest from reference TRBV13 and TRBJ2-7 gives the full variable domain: AAGVIQSPRHLIKEKRETATLKCYPIPRHDTVYWYQQGPGQDPQFLISFYEKMQSDKGSIPDRFSAQQFSDYHSELNMSSLELGDSALYFCASSPRTRSYEQYFGPGTRLTVT.

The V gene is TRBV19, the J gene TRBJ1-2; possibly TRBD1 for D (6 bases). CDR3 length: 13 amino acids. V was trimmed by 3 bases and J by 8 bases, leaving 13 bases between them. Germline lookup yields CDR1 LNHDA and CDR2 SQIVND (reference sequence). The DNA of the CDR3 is TGTGCCAGTAGTATCAGTGGGACACGGGGCTACACCTTC. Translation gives CASSISGTRGYTF.

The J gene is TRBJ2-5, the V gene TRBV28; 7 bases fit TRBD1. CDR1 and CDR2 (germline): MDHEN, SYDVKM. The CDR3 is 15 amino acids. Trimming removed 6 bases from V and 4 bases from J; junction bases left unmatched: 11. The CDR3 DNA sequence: TGTGCCAGCAGCCGGACAGGCCTCGAAGGAGAGACCCAGTACTTC. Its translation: CASSRTGLEGETQYF.

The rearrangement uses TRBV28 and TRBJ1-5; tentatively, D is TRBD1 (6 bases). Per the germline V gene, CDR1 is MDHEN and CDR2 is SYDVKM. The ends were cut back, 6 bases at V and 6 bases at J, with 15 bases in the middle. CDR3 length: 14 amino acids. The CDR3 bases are TGTGCCAGCAGCCCGACAGGCTTCCGTCAGCCCCAGCATTTT. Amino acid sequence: CASSPTGFRQPQHF.

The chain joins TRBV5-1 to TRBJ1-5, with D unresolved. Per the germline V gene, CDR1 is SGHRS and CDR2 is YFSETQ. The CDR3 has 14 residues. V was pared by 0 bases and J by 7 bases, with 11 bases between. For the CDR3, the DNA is TGCGCCAGCAGCTTGGGCAGTACGAACCAGCCCCAGCATTTT. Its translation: CASSLGSTNQPQHF.

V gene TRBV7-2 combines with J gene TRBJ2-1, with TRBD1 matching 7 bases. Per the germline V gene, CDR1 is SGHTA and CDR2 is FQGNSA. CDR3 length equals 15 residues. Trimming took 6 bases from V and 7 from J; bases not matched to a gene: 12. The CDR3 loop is CASSPPGTVANEQFF. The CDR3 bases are TGTGCCAGCAGTCCCCCCGGGACAGTGGCAAATGAGCAGTTCTTC.